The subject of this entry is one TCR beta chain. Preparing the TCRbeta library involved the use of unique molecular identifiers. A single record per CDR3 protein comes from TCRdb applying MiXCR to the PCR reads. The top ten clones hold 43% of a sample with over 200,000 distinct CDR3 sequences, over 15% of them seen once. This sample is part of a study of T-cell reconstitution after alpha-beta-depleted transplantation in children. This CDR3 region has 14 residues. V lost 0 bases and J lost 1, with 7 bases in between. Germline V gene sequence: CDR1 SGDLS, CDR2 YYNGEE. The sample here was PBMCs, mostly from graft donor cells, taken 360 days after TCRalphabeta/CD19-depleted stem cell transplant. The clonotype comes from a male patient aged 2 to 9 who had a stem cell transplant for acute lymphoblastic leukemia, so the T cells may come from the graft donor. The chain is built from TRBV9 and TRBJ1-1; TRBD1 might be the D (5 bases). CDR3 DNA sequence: TGTGCCAGCAGCGTAGTTGGGGGGAACACTGAAGCTTTCTTT. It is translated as CASSVVGGNTEAFF.